In its sample, the clone carrying this TCR beta chain is medium-sized. Antigen: not known. This sample was included in a study of T cell responses to AZD1222 COVID-19 vaccine. This CDR3 has 16 amino acids. V lost 4 bases and J 7 bases, leaving 21 bases between the germline ends. The germline CDR1 and CDR2 sequences are SGHRS and YFSETQ. Sequenced by immunoSEQ multiplex PCR; TCRdb stores in-frame clones only, minus some. The data show approximately 74,000 clones, about 84% seen once. Broader study findings: Clonal diversity was possibly underestimated; the donors were predominantly white British and more often female. Repertoires were sampled only after the peak T cell response. The study identified only six AZD1222 recipients as seropositive at baseline.

The TCR comes from an adult in good health. The chain couples TRBV5-1 to TRBJ2-1; D unresolved. The sample consisted of peripheral blood, taken on day 0 of AZD1222 vaccination. The CDR3 is CASSPLGSGMRNEQFF. The DNA of the CDR3 is TGCGCCAGCAGCCCATTGGGTTCGGGTATGCGAAATGAGCAGTTCTTC.